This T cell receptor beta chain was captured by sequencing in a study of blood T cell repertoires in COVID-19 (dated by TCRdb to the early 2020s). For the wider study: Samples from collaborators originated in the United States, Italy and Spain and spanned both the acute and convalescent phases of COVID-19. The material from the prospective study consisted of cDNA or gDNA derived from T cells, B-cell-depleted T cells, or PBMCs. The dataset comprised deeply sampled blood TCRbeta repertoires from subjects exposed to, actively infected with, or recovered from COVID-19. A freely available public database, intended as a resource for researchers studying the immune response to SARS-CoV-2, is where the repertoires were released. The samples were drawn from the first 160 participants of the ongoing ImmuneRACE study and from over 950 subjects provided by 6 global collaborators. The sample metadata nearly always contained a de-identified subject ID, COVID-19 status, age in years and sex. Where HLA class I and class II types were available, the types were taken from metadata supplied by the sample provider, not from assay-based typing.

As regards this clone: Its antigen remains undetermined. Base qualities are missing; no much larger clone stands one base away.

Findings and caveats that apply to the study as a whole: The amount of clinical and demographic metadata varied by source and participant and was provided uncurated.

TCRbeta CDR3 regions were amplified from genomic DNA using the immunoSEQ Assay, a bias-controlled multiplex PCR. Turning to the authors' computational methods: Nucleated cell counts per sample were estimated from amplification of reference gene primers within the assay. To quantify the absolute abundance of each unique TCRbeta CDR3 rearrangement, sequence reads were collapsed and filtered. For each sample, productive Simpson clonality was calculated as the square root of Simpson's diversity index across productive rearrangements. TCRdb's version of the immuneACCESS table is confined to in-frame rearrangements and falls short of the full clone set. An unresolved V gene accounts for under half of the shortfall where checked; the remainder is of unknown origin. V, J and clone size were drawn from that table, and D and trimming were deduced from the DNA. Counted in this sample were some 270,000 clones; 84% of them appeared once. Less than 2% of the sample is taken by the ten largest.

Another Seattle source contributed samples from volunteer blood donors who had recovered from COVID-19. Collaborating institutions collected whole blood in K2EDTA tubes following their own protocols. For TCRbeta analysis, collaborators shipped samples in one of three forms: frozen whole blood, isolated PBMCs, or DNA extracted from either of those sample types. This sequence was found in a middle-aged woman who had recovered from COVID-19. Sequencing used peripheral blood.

The DNA is as follows: TGCGCCAGCAGCCAAGATTTTGGGACTAGCACAGATACGCAGTATTTT. Its coded protein is CASSQDFGTSTDTQYF. The sequence is built from TRBV4-1 and TRBJ2-3; a tentative D match to TRBD2 spans 6 bases. The CDR3, cysteine through phenylalanine, is 16 amino acids long. Only the CDR3 part of the read is kept: 48 bases, read in frame from the first base. V lost 0 bases and J lost 0 bases; the stretch between them is 10 bases long. Sequences MGHRA (CDR1) and YSYEKL (CDR2) are obtained from the germline V gene.